Presented here are 29 T cell receptor beta chains from one specimen sequenced in a study of shared clonotypes between healthy human individuals. Measured with immunoSEQ multiplex PCR; TCRdb has only the in-frame clones, and not every one. The top ten hold 1.2% to 1.5% of the sample, which has about 1 million clones, about 76% seen once. Specimen: memory CD4+ T cells sorted from blood. Regarding subset: CD45RA-negative fraction. These receptors originate from a young man in good health.

This chain links TRBV5-6 with TRBJ1-5; 10 bases are a match to TRBD1. Trimming removed 1 base from V and 4 bases from J; junction bases left unmatched: 5. The germline V gene encodes CDR1 SGHDT and CDR2 YYEEEE. The CDR3 consists of 16 residues. CDR3 protein: CASSLRTGGGNQPQHF. CDR3 DNA: TGTGCCAGCAGCTTGCGGACAGGGGGAGGGAATCAGCCCCAGCATTTT.

V and J are TRBV28 and TRBJ2-2; D is perhaps TRBD2 (5 bases). V lost 11 bases, J lost 0 bases, and 13 bases lay in between. The CDR3 covers 14 residues. Germline CDR1 MDHEN, CDR2 SYDVKM. This CDR3 is CACSSGANTGELFF. The DNA of the CDR3 is TGTGCCTGCTCCAGCGGTGCGAACACCGGGGAGCTGTTTTTT.

The rearrangement joins TRBV6-1 to TRBJ2-5; TRBD2 agrees at 8 bases. J gave up 4 bases and V 6 bases, and 7 bases lay outside the gene matches. The CDR3 runs to 14 residues. Germline CDR1 MNHNS, CDR2 SASEGT. DNA of the CDR3: TGTGCCAGCAGGGCAGGGGCGGGAGGAGAGACCCAGTACTTC. This encodes CASRAGAGGETQYF.

Worth noting for this clone: This same CDR3 is encoded by further DNA sequences in the sample. The chain has TRBV29-1 and TRBJ1-2; possible D gene TRBD1, 5 bases. Trimming cost V 3 bases and J 8 bases, with 13 bases left between them. There are 12 residues in the CDR3. The germline V gene has CDR1 SQVTM and CDR2 ANQGSEA. The CDR3 loop is CSVDSQGGGYTF. In DNA form, the CDR3 reads TGCAGCGTTGACAGTCAGGGAGGGGGCTACACCTTC.

V gene TRBV11-2 combines with J gene TRBJ2-3; D unresolved. Germline V CDR1 and CDR2: SGHAT, FQNNGV. This CDR3 is 16 amino acids long. The germline V and J ends were trimmed by 2 bases and 0 bases, with 12 bases remaining between them. Here the CDR3 reads CASSLRTGFSTDTQYF. The CDR3, as DNA: TGTGCCAGCAGCTTAAGAACGGGCTTTAGCACAGATACGCAGTATTTT.

The J gene is TRBJ2-1, the V gene TRBV6-5; 9 nucleotides agree with TRBD2. Germline V gene lookup returns CDR1 MNHEY and CDR2 SVGAGI. The CDR3 covers 15 residues. The V and J ends lost 10 bases and 4 bases, in that order; junction bases with no gene match: 11. CDR3 amino acids: CATKSGRSIYNEQFF. The CDR3 bases are TGTGCCACCAAAAGCGGGAGGTCGATATACAATGAGCAGTTCTTC.

V gene TRBV18 combines with J gene TRBJ1-2; D is unresolved. With 3 bases removed from V and 2 bases from J, the gap between germline ends came to 10 bases. Per germline, CDR1 KGHSH and CDR2 LQKENI. The CDR3 has 14 residues. The CDR3 loop reads CASSPVSGNYGYTF. CDR3 nucleotide sequence: TGTGCCAGCTCACCGGTTAGCGGGAACTATGGCTACACCTTC.

The genes are TRBV6-6 and TRBJ2-1; 8 bases match TRBD1. The CDR3 runs 13 residues. Germline CDR1 and CDR2: MNHNY and SVGAGI (reference sequence). The V and J ends lost 5 bases and 12 bases, in that order; junction bases with no gene match: 9. CDR3 in DNA: TGTGCCAGCAGTCCCGCCGGGACAGGTAGGCAGTTCTTC. Translating gives CASSPAGTGRQFF.

This clone was recorded a few times. This chain joins TRBV7-9 and TRBJ2-1; TRBD2 agrees at 12 bases. The CDR3 is 18 residues long. J gave up 1 base and V 5 bases, and 9 bases lay outside the gene matches. The germline gives CDR1 SEHNR, CDR2 FQNEAQ (reference sequence). This CDR3 reads CASSPLAGGPSSYNEQFF. The CDR3 DNA reads TGTGCCAGCAGCCCTCTAGCGGGGGGGCCTAGTTCCTACAATGAGCAGTTCTTC.

The chain carries TRBV19 and TRBJ1-1; the D gene is possibly TRBD1 (6 bases). The CDR3 has 14 residues. Germline assignment: CDR1 LNHDA and CDR2 SQIVND (reference sequence). V was trimmed by 6 bases and J by 0 bases, leaving 11 bases between them. This chain's CDR3 is CASRPGAMNTEAFF. The CDR3 DNA reads as TGTGCCAGTAGGCCAGGGGCCATGAACACTGAAGCTTTCTTT.

V and J are TRBV6-5 and TRBJ2-7, with a possible D match to TRBD1 (6 bases). Looked up from germline, CDR1 is MNHEY and CDR2 is SVGAGI. CDR3 length: 12 amino acids. The ends were cut back, 5 bases at V and 8 bases at J, with 13 bases in the middle. The CDR3 here is CASSRFGTKQYF. CDR3 sequence (DNA): TGTGCCAGCAGTCGATTTGGGACAAAGCAGTACTTC.

This chain uses TRBV27 with TRBJ2-2; D is unresolved. The CDR3 is 14 residues long. V lost 6 bases to trimming and J lost 0 bases, with 8 bases between them. The germline V gene has CDR1 MNHEY and CDR2 SMNVEV (reference sequence). CDR3 DNA: TGTGCCAGCAGCCGAAATACGAACACCGGGGAGCTGTTTTTT. Translated: CASSRNTNTGELFF.

The chain employs TRBV10-3 and TRBJ2-3, with 11 bases matching TRBD2. CDR3 length: 14 residues. Germline trimming cut 7 bases from V and 4 bases from J; bases unmatched to any gene: 4. Germline V gene data show CDR1 as ENHRY and CDR2 as SYGVKD. The chain's CDR3 is CAIKLAGESDTQYF. CDR3 coding DNA: TGTGCCATCAAACTAGCGGGAGAGTCAGATACGCAGTATTTT.

The V and J genes are TRBV7-8 and TRBJ1-3; 8 bases map to TRBD1. Unmatched junction bases numbered 7, after V lost 5 bases and J lost 7 bases. Per the germline V gene, CDR1 is SGHVS and CDR2 is FQNEAQ. CDR3 length: 14 residues. The DNA of the CDR3 is TGTGCCAGCAGCCTGCGGACAGGGACGAACACCATATATTTT. This translates into CASSLRTGTNTIYF.

The chain is built from TRBV2 and TRBJ1-2, with D possibly matching TRBD1 (6 bases). This CDR3 comprises 13 residues. Germline-derived CDR1 and CDR2 are SNHLY and FYNNEI. V was cut by 6 bases and J by 3 bases, with 11 bases left in between. CDR3 nucleotide sequence: TGTGCCAGCAGGGGGGACACCGACTATGGCTACACCTTC. This translates into CASRGDTDYGYTF.

The J gene is TRBJ2-7, the V gene TRBV11-3, with D possibly matching TRBD1 (6 bases). The CDR3 spans 12 residues. The germline CDR1 and CDR2 sequences are SGHNT and YENEEA. Trimming left V 0 bases short and J 8 bases short, with 8 bases between. The CDR3 region has the DNA TGTGCCAGCAGCTTAGACAGGGGAAAGCAGTACTTC. The encoded protein is CASSLDRGKQYF.

A remark on this clone: The sample has other DNA sequences that encode this CDR3 too. V usage is TRBV6-5 and J usage is TRBJ2-3; D is possibly TRBD1 or TRBD2 (5 bases each). This CDR3 is built from 15 residues. Trimming took 2 bases from V and 3 from J, leaving 12 bases between them. Germline loops: CDR1 MNHEY, CDR2 SVGAGI. CDR3 residues: CASSYGQGVTDTQYF. The CDR3 nucleotides are TGTGCCAGCAGTTACGGCCAGGGAGTTACAGATACGCAGTATTTT.

CDR3 in DNA: TGTGCCAGCAGCGTAGTAGGCAACTCCTACGAGCAGTACTTC. Its protein product is CASSVVGNSYEQYF. The chain joins TRBV9 to TRBJ2-7; D gene uncertain. The CDR3 covers 14 residues. Trimming took off 0 bases at V and 0 bases at J, with 7 bases between the two ends. Germline V CDR1 and CDR2: SGDLS, YYNGEE. The whole variable domain, remainder taken from reference TRBV9 and TRBJ2-7, is DSGVTQTPKHLITATGQRVTLRCSPRSGDLSVYWYQQSLDQGLQFLIQYYNGEERAKGNILERFSAQQFPDLHSELNLSSLELGDSALYFCASSVVGNSYEQYFGPGTRLTVT.

This clone was seen repeatedly, ten times or more. V usage is TRBV19 and J usage is TRBJ1-5; no clear D. The CDR3 covers 14 residues. CDR1 LNHDA and CDR2 SQIVND come from the germline V gene (reference sequence). Deletions cut 4 bases from V and 4 bases from J, with 11 bases between. The CDR3 reads CASSTRRFNQPQHF. The CDR3 bases are TGTGCCAGTAGTACCCGACGGTTTAATCAGCCCCAGCATTTT.

V gene TRBV6-6 combines with J gene TRBJ2-1; D is perhaps TRBD2 (6 bases). The V gene's germline CDR1 is MNHNY and CDR2 SVGAGI (reference sequence). This CDR3 is built from 13 residues. V lost 7 bases and J lost 8, with 15 bases in between. The CDR3 DNA reads TGTGCCAGCACCCGCCCCGGGACTCATGAGCAGTTCTTC. This gives the protein CASTRPGTHEQFF.

The rearrangement joins TRBV10-1 to TRBJ2-1; 13 bases line up with TRBD2. Trimming removed 5 bases from V and 5 bases from J; junction bases left unmatched: 3. The CDR3 is 15 residues long. Germline-derived CDR1 and CDR2 are WNHNN and SYGVQD (reference sequence). The CDR3 DNA sequence: TGCGCCAGCAGTCCGGGACTAGCGGGAAACAATGAGCAGTTCTTC. As protein: CASSPGLAGNNEQFF.

Notes on this clone: One end of the junction is discordant with germline, which a read error may explain. The gene calls are TRBV6-6 and TRBJ2-7, with 10 nucleotides matching TRBD1. Germline-derived CDR1 and CDR2 are MNHNY and SVGAGI (reference sequence). The length of the CDR3 is 15 residues. The CDR3 DNA reads as TGTGCCAGCAGTTACAGGACAGGGGGGATGATTTGGCTGCACTTC. Amino acid sequence: CASSYRTGGMIWLHF.

The V call is TRBV7-2, the J call TRBJ2-1, with TRBD2 as a possible D gene (5 bases). The CDR3 contains 16 residues. Trimming stripped 2 bases from V and 5 bases from J, with 16 bases between. Germline lookup yields CDR1 SGHTA and CDR2 FQGNSA. CDR3 in amino acids: CASSLRPGGPDNEQFF. The CDR3 coding sequence is TGTGCCAGCAGCTTACGCCCGGGCGGGCCCGACAATGAGCAGTTCTTC.

The V and J genes are TRBV6-6 and TRBJ2-7, with TRBD1 matching 8 bases. The trim removed 7 bases at V and 0 bases at J, leaving 8 bases unmatched. The CDR3 totals 15 residues. The germline V gene encodes CDR1 MNHNY and CDR2 SVGAGI (reference sequence). The CDR3 region has the DNA TGTGCCAGCACTAGGACAGGGACCAGCTCCTACGAGCAGTACTTC. It specifies CASTRTGTSSYEQYF.

V and J are TRBV29-1 and TRBJ2-3; 7 nucleotides align to TRBD1. The CDR3 sequence is 13 residues long. Germline lookup yields CDR1 SQVTM and CDR2 ANQGSEA. V shed 5 bases and J 1 base; nucleotides not matched to a gene: 3. The CDR3 here is CSVRTGRTDTQYF. The CDR3 nucleotides are TGCAGCGTTAGGACAGGCCGCACAGATACGCAGTATTTT.

The chain combines TRBV5-1 with TRBJ2-1; the match to TRBD1 covers 7 bases. This CDR3 spans 16 amino acids. Germline V gives CDR1 SGHRS, CDR2 YFSETQ. V shed 4 bases and J 2 bases; nucleotides not matched to a gene: 9. DNA for the CDR3: TGCGCCAGCAGCCGCCAACAGGGGACGGCCTACAATGAGCAGTTCTTC. Amino acids: CASSRQQGTAYNEQFF.

This clone was counted a few times. V usage is TRBV6-1 and J usage is TRBJ1-1; no clear D gene. The CDR3 totals 13 residues. V lost 9 bases to trimming and J lost 1 base, with 12 bases between them. The germline CDR1 and CDR2 sequences are MNHNS and SASEGT. In DNA, the CDR3 is TGTGCCAGTATAGGACGGTGGAACACTGAAGCTTTCTTT. It translates to CASIGRWNTEAFF.

The chain is built from TRBV5-6 and TRBJ1-4; the D gene is possibly TRBD1 (6 bases). Germline V gives CDR1 SGHDT, CDR2 YYEEEE. The CDR3 has 15 amino acids. The V and J ends lost 4 bases and 0 bases respectively, with 10 bases between them. The DNA of the CDR3 is TGTGCCAGCAGCGGGGGGCCGGCAACTAATGAAAAACTGTTTTTT. Translating it yields CASSGGPATNEKLFF.

The gene calls are TRBV9 and TRBJ2-2; D is unclear. V lost 4 bases and J 0 bases, leaving 7 bases between the germline ends. The CDR3 contains 14 residues. Germline-derived CDR1 and CDR2 are SGDLS and YYNGEE. As DNA, the CDR3 is TGTGCCAGCAGCCCCCGTACGAACACCGGGGAGCTGTTTTTT. Protein: CASSPRTNTGELFF.